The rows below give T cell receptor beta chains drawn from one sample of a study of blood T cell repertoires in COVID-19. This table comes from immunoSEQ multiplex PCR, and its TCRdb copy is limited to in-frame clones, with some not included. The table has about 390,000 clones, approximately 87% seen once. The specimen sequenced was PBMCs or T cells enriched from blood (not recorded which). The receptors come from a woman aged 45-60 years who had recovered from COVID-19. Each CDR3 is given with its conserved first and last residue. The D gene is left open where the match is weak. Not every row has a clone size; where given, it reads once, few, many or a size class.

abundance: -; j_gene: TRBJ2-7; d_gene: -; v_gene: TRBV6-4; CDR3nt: TGTGCCAGCAAGATGGGGCAGGCTGTTCACGAGCAGTACTTC; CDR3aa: CASKMGQAVHEQYF
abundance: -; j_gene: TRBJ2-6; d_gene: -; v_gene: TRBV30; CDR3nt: TGTGCCTGGAGTGTGAGGGCGCCCTCTGGGGCCAACGTCCTGACTTTC; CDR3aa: CAWSVRAPSGANVLTF
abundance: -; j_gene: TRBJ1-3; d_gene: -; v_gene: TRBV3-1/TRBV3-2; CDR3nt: TGTGCCAGCAGCCAAGTCAGGGGCTCTGGAAACACCATATATTTT; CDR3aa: CASSQVRGSGNTIYF
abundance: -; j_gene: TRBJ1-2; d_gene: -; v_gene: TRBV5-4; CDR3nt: TGTGCCAGCAGCAACAAGACTAAACTCTATGGCTACACCTTC; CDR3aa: CASSNKTKLYGYTF
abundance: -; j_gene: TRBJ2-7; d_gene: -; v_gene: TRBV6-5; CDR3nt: TGTGCCAGCATATCCGGGGCCTACGAGCAGTACTTC; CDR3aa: CASISGAYEQYF
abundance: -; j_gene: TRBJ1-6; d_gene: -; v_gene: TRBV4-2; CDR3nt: TGTGCCAGCAGCCAAGATGAGAGTTCACCCCTCCACTTT; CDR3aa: CASSQDESSPLHF
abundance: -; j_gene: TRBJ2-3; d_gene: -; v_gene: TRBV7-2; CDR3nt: TGTGCCAGCAGCCGCTTATCTGCGGCAGATACGCAGTATTTT; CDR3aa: CASSRLSAADTQYF
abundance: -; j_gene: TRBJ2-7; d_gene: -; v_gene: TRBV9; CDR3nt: TGTGCCAGCAGCGTAGGCAGGGGTGCCTACGAGCAGTACTTC; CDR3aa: CASSVGRGAYEQYF
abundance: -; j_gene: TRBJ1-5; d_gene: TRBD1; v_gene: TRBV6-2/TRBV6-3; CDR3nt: TGTGCCAGCAGTTCCGACAGGGGAGGTTTGTTTGAGCAGCCCCAGCATTTT; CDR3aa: CASSSDRGGLFEQPQHF
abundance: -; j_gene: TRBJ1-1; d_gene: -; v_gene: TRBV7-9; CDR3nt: TGTGCCAGCAGCTTAGGTTCCAGAATTAAGAACACTGAAGCTTTCTTT; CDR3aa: CASSLGSRIKNTEAFF
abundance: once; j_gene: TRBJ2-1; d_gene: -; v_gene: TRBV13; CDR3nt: TGTGCCAGCAGCCCACGGGAAGCCTACAATGAGCAGTTCTTC; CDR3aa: CASSPREAYNEQFF
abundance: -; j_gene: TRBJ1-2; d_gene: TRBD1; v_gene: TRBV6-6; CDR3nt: TGTGCCAGCAGCGACAGGGGGAGCTATGGCTACACCTTC; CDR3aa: CASSDRGSYGYTF
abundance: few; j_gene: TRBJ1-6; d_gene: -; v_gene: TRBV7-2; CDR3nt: TGTGCCAGCAGCGTCACGGGGGGCTATAATTCACCCCTCCACTTT; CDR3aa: CASSVTGGYNSPLHF
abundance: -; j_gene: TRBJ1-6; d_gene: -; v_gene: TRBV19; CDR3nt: TGTGCCAGTAGCAAAAGGGGGGGAGAGTATTCACCCCTCCACTTT; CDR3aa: CASSKRGGEYSPLHF
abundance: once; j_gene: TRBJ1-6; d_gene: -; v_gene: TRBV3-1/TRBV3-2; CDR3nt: TGTGCCAGCAGCCCCAGGGCAGCTTATTCACCCCTCCACTTT; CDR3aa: CASSPRAAYSPLHF
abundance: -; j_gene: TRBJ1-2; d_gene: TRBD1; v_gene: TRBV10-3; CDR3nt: TGTGCCATCAGTCCCGCGGGACAGGGAATTATGCCCTATGGCTACACCTTC; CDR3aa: CAISPAGQGIMPYGYTF
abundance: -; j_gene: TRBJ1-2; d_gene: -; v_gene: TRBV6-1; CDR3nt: TGTGCCAGCAGTGAAGCTGTGACAAATTATGGCTACACCTTC; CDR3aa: CASSEAVTNYGYTF
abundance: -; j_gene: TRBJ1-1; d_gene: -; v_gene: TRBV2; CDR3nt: TGTGCCAGCAGTCAAGAGGCGGGGACGGGCACTGAAGCTTTCTTT; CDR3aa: CASSQEAGTGTEAFF
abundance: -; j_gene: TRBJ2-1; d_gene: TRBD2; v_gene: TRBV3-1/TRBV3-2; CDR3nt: TGTGCCAGCAGCCGAGCTAGCGGGGGGCTCTACAATGAGCAGTTCTTC; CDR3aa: CASSRASGGLYNEQFF
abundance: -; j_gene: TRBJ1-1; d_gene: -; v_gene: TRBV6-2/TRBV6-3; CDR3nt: TGTGCCAGCAGTATAAACACTGAAGCTTTCTTT; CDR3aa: CASSINTEAFF
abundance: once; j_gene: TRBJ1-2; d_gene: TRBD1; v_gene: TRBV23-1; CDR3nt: TGCGCCAGCAGTCCGGGACAGGACCGGTTTAGCTACACCTTC; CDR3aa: CASSPGQDRFSYTF
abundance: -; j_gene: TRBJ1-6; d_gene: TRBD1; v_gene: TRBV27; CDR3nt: TGTGCCAGCAGTAACGGACAGGGGAGTTCACCCCTCCACTTT; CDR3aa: CASSNGQGSSPLHF
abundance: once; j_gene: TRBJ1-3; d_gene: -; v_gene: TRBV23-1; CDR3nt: TGCGCCAGCAGTCAATACCCCGGACTGACTGACACCATATATTTT; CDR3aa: CASSQYPGLTDTIYF
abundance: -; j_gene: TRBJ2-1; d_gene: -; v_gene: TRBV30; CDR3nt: TGTGCCTGGAGACTAGGGAATGAGCAGTTCTTC; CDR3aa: CAWRLGNEQFF
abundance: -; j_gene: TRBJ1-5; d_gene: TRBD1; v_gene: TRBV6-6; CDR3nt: TGTGCCAGCAGTCACACCGGGACAGCCTATTATTTGCAGCCCCAGCATTTT; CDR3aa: CASSHTGTAYYLQPQHF
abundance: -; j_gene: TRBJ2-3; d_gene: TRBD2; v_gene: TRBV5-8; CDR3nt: TGTGCCAGCAGCACCCCCGGGACTAGCGGGCTCCGAAGGGCAGATACGCAGTATTTT; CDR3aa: CASSTPGTSGLRRADTQYF
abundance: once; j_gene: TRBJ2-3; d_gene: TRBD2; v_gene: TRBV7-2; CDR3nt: TGTGCCAGCAGCTTAGCAATCTACCGGGGGGGCCAATTGCGTCGAGATACGCAGTATTTT; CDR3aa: CASSLAIYRGGQLRRDTQYF
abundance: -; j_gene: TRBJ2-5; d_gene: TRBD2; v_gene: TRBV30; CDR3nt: TGTGCCTGGAGCCTCGGACTAGCGGGGGGAGGAGAGACCCAGTACTTC; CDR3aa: CAWSLGLAGGGETQYF
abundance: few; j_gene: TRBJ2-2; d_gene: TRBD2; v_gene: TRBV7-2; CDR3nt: TGTGCCAGCAGCGCGACTAGCGGGGGGTGGGGCGGGGAGCTGTTTTTT; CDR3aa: CASSATSGGWGGELFF
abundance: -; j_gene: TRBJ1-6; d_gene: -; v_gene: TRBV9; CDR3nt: TGTGCCAGCAGCGTAGAAATGGAGAATTCACCCCTCCACTTT; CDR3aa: CASSVEMENSPLHF
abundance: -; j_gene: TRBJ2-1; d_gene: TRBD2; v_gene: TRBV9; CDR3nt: TGTGCCAGCAGCGTAGAGGGCGGGGGTTACAATGAGCAGTTCTTC; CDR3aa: CASSVEGGGYNEQFF
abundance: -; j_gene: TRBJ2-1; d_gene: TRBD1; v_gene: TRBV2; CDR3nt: TGTGCCAGCAGCGCCCGGGACAGGGGATTCAATGAGCAGTTCTTC; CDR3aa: CASSARDRGFNEQFF
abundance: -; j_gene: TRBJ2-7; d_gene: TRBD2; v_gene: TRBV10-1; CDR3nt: TGCGCCAGCATACGAGCGGGGCGCTCCTACGAGCAGTACTTC; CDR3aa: CASIRAGRSYEQYF
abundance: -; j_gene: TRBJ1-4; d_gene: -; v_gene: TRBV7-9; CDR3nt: TGTGCCACTAACGGCAGGGGAACTAATGAAAAACTGTTTTTT; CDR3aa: CATNGRGTNEKLFF
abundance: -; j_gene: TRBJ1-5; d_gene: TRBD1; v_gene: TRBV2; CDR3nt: TGTGCCAGCAGCGAAGACAGGGGAAATCAGCCCCAGCATTTT; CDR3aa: CASSEDRGNQPQHF
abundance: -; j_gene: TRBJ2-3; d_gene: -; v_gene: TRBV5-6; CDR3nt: TGTGCCAGCAGCTGGGAGCTCGCAAGCACAGATACGCAGTATTTT; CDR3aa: CASSWELASTDTQYF
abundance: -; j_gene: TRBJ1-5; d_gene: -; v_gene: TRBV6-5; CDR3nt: TGTGCCAGCAGTTCCCCGGCGGGGAGAAGCAATCAGCCCCAGCATTTT; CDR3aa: CASSSPAGRSNQPQHF
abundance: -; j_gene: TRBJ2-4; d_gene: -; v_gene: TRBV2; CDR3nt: TGTGCCAGCAGTGAGCAGGAGTCTTGGAGGAACATTCAGTACTTC; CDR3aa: CASSEQESWRNIQYF
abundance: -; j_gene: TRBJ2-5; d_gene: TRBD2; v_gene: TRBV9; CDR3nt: TGTGCCAGCAGCCCGCGGACTAGCGGGGGGGGAGAGACCCAGTACTTC; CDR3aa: CASSPRTSGGGETQYF
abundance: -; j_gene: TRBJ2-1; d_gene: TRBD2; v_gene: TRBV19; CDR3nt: TGTGCCAGCAGTTCAGGCGGGGGTTCTTACAATGAGCAGTTCTTC; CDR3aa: CASSSGGGSYNEQFF
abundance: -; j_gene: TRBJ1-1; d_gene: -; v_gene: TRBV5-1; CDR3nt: TGCGCCAGCAGCTTAAGGGGACACTCGAACACTGAAGCTTTCTTT; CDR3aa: CASSLRGHSNTEAFF
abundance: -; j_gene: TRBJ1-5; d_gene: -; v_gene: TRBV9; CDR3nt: TGTGCCAGCAGCGGGGGGACGGGAGGTCAGCCCCAGCATTTT; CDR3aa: CASSGGTGGQPQHF
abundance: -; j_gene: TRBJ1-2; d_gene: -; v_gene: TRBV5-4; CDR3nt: TGTGCCAGCCACGGAATGACTGAGGACTATGGCTACACCTTC; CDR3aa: CASHGMTEDYGYTF
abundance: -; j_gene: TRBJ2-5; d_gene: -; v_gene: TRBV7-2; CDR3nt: TGTGCCACCCAGTCGGGTGCGGGTCTGGAGACCCAGTACTTC; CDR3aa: CATQSGAGLETQYF
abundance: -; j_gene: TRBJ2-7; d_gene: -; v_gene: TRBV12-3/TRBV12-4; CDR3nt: TGTGCCAGCAGTTTAGGCCCAGGGAAGGAGCAGTACTTC; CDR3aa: CASSLGPGKEQYF
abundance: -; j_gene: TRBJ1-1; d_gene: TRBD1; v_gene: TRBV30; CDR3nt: TGTGCCTGGTCAACAGGGGCGGGTGGGTACACTGAAGCTTTCTTT; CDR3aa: CAWSTGAGGYTEAFF
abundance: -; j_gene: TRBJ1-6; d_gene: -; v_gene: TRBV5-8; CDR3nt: TGTGCCAGCAGCCGGACGACAGGTGGCGATTCACCCCTCCACTTT; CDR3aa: CASSRTTGGDSPLHF
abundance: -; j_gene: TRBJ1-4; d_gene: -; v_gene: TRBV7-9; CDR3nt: TGTGCCAGCAGCCCGTCAGGGGATGGGCGAAAACTGTTTTTT; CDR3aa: CASSPSGDGRKLFF
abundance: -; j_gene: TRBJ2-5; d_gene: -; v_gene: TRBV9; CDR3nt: TGTGCCAGCAGCGTAGATCCGGGAGAGACCCAGTACTTC; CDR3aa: CASSVDPGETQYF
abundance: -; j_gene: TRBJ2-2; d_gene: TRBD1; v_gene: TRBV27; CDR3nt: TGTGCCAGCGGACAGGGACAGAGCCTCACCGGGGAGCTGTTTTTT; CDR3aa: CASGQGQSLTGELFF
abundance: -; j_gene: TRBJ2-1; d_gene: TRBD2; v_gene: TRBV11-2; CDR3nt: TGTGCCAGCAGCTTAGCGCATCTAGCGGGGTCCTACAATGAGCAGTTCTTC; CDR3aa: CASSLAHLAGSYNEQFF
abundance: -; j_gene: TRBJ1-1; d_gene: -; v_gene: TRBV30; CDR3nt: TGTGCCTGGAGTGACGGGGGGTGGGGTGAAGCTTTCTTT; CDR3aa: CAWSDGGWGEAFF
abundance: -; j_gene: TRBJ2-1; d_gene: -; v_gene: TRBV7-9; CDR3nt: TGTGCCAGCAGCCCCCTTTGGGGGGACAGCTTATACAATGAGCAGTTCTTC; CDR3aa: CASSPLWGDSLYNEQFF
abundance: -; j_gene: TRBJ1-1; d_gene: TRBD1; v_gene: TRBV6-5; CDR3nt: TGTGCCAGCAAGAGGGGGCAGGGTGAGACTGAAGCTTTCTTT; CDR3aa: CASKRGQGETEAFF